The 22 T cell receptor beta chains listed next were all sequenced from one sample in a study of blood T cells in healthy people across ages. Next came a second PCR, run for roughly 7 to 12 cycles, which used a sample-barcoded 5' primer along with a J-beta primer mix. TCRdb reprocessed the 5' RACE reads with MiXCR, giving one entry per CDR3 protein. The sample has 650,000 to 1,000,000 distinct CDR3 sequences; roughly 35% are singletons. Sequencing input: blood. The receptors come from a man aged 18 to 35 in good health.

The genes are TRBV7-9 and TRBJ2-1, with TRBD1 matching over 9 bases. The germline V gene encodes CDR1 SEHNR and CDR2 FQNEAQ (reference sequence). J lost 7 bases, V lost 5 bases, and 9 bases had no gene match. The CDR3 length is 15 residues. CDR3 bases: TGTGCCAGCAGCCGTCCGGGACAGGGTGTAAATGAGCAGTTCTTC. Translated: CASSRPGQGVNEQFF.

Remarks on this clonotype: A much larger clone is a single base away; this may be a read error. This chain links TRBV28 with TRBJ2-1; D remains ambiguous. In germline, CDR1 is MDHEN, CDR2 SYDVKM. Trimming took 6 bases from V and 3 from J, leaving 18 bases between them. The CDR3 totals 16 residues. CDR3 in DNA: TGTGCCAGCAGCCCTCACGGTGCGAGCTTCTACAATGAGCAGTTCTTC. Encoded protein: CASSPHGASFYNEQFF.

There are many counts of this clonotype. This rearrangement joins TRBV3-1 to TRBJ2-1, with 13 bases aligning to TRBD2. The CDR3 length is 17 residues. Germline V lookup: CDR1 LGHDT, CDR2 YNNKEL (reference sequence). V gave up 3 bases and J gave up 4 bases; unmatched junction bases: 6. CDR3 protein: CASSQPSTSGGYNEQFF. The CDR3 DNA follows: TGTGCCAGCAGCCAGCCGTCGACTAGCGGGGGGTACAATGAGCAGTTCTTC.

The chain uses TRBV4-1 and TRBJ1-5; D call uncertain. Germline CDR1 and CDR2: MGHRA and YSYEKL. The V gene lost 0 bases and the J gene lost 1 base, with 4 bases spanning the gap. The CDR3 is made up of 14 amino acids. CDR3 protein: CASSQDHSNQPQHF. The DNA of the CDR3 is TGCGCCAGCAGCCAAGATCACAGCAATCAGCCCCAGCATTTT.

As regards this clonotype: At one of its ends the junction is not consistent with the germline gene, which may arise from a read error. V usage is TRBV29-1 and J usage is TRBJ2-5; 10 nucleotides agree with TRBD2. This CDR3 is built from 13 residues. Germline assignment: CDR1 SQVTM and CDR2 ANQGSEA. The DNA of the CDR3 is TGCAGCGAGATAGGGACTAGCGAAGACACCCAGTACTTC. Amino acid sequence: CSEIGTSEDTQYF.

This clonotype was detected ten times or more. The rearrangement uses TRBV29-1 and TRBJ1-2; no firm D call. This CDR3 spans 12 amino acids. The germline V gene has CDR1 SQVTM and CDR2 ANQGSEA. The V end was cut by 4 bases, the J end by 7 bases, with 13 bases between. CDR3 sequence reads: CSVVLGNGGYTF. DNA of the CDR3: TGCAGCGTTGTGTTAGGGAATGGTGGCTACACCTTC.

This clonotype was seen a few times. This rearrangement joins TRBV4-3 to TRBJ2-1; D gene uncertain. CDR3 length: 16 amino acids. The germline V gene has CDR1 LGHNA and CDR2 YSLEER. The germline V and J ends were trimmed by 0 bases and 9 bases, with 18 bases remaining between them. The CDR3 reads CASSQDAAPRGREQFF. The CDR3 DNA reads TGCGCCAGCAGCCAAGATGCTGCTCCGCGAGGACGTGAGCAGTTCTTC.

This clonotype was found a few times. This chain joins TRBV6-5 and TRBJ1-2; unclear D gene. The CDR3 consists of 14 residues. Germline loops: CDR1 MNHEY, CDR2 SVGAGI. Trimming took off 5 bases at V and 2 bases at J, with 12 bases between the two ends. The CDR3 spells CASSPKPGNYGYTF. The CDR3 DNA sequence: TGTGCCAGCAGTCCAAAGCCCGGCAACTATGGCTACACCTTC.

In this sample, this clonotype turned up a few times. The chain joins TRBV5-6 to TRBJ2-7, with TRBD2 identical over 7 bases. Germline assignment: CDR1 SGHDT and CDR2 YYEEEE. V shed 0 bases and J 0 bases; nucleotides not matched to a gene: 3. CDR3 size: 15 residues. The CDR3 protein is CASSLAGRASYEQYF. The CDR3 DNA sequence: TGTGCCAGCAGCTTGGCGGGGAGGGCCTCCTACGAGCAGTACTTC.

This clonotype was seen a few times. The gene calls are TRBV5-1 and TRBJ2-1, with 8 bases fitting TRBD1. Trimming at V came to 4 bases and at J to 3 bases, leaving 3 bases not matched to a gene. CDR1 SGHRS and CDR2 YFSETQ come from the germline V gene. The CDR3 loop spans 14 amino acids. As DNA, the CDR3 is TGCGCCAGCAGCATGGACAGGGACTACAATGAGCAGTTCTTC. The encoded protein is CASSMDRDYNEQFF.

This clonotype was counted between two and nine times. The chain links TRBV2 to TRBJ1-1; 7 bases line up with TRBD1. CDR1 is SNHLY, CDR2 FYNNEI, per germline. V was clipped by 1 base and J by 0 bases; unmatched bases: 11. CDR3 length equals 18 residues. The CDR3 DNA reads as TGTGCCAGCAGTGAAGACGGACGGGCGGGACAGATGAACACTGAAGCTTTCTTT. Protein product: CASSEDGRAGQMNTEAFF.

A single count supports this clonotype. The genes are TRBV20-1 and TRBJ2-7; unclear D gene. Trimming removed 3 bases from V and 3 bases from J, with 6 bases in between. The germline V gene has CDR1 DFQATT and CDR2 SNEGSKA (reference sequence). This CDR3 spans 11 amino acids. The CDR3 nucleotides are TGCAGTGCTAGTTCCGTCTACGAGCAGTACTTC. Translation gives CSASSVYEQYF.

The V gene is TRBV6-1, the J gene TRBJ2-1; 7 bases agree with TRBD1. The V gene end was trimmed by 6 bases and the J gene end by 6 bases; junction bases not matched to a gene: 11. CDR1 MNHNS and CDR2 SASEGT come from the germline V gene. The CDR3 sequence is 15 residues long. The CDR3 loop reads CASRERGQKSNEQFF. The CDR3 DNA follows: TGTGCCAGCAGGGAGAGGGGACAGAAATCCAATGAGCAGTTCTTC.

This clonotype was detected only a few times. This chain links TRBV5-6 with TRBJ2-1, with 10 bases aligning to TRBD2. V shed 0 bases, J shed 0 bases, and the junction held 6 bases outside the gene matches. This CDR3 region has 18 residues. CDR1 SGHDT and CDR2 YYEEEE come from the germline V gene. CDR3 amino acids: CASSLGTSGTSSYNEQFF. In DNA form, the CDR3 reads TGTGCCAGCAGCTTGGGGACTAGCGGAACTAGCTCCTACAATGAGCAGTTCTTC.

The CDR3 is CASSIGDRGIVNEQYF. The CDR3 DNA sequence: TGTGCCAGCAGTATCGGAGACAGGGGGATTGTGAATGAGCAGTACTTC. The chain combines TRBV12-3 or TRBV12-4 with TRBJ2-7; 9 nucleotides align to TRBD1. The CDR3 runs 16 residues. The junction had 15 bases not matched to a gene; V was cut back by 5 bases and J by 7 bases.

The rearrangement links TRBV20-1 to TRBJ2-7, with D perhaps matching TRBD2 (6 bases). This CDR3 is 12 amino acids long. The V and J ends lost 2 bases and 4 bases respectively, with 9 bases between them. Germline values: CDR1 DFQATT, CDR2 SNEGSKA (reference sequence). The CDR3: CSARSGGYEQYF. Here the CDR3 DNA reads TGCAGTGCTAGATCCGGGGGATACGAGCAGTACTTC.

The CDR3 loop reads CASSPYTGSTDTQYF. In nucleotides, the CDR3 is TGTGCCAGCAGTCCGTACACGGGGAGCACAGATACGCAGTATTTT. The chain has TRBV27 and TRBJ2-3; D is perhaps TRBD2 (5 bases). The CDR3 is 15 residues long. In germline, CDR1 is MNHEY, CDR2 SMNVEV (reference sequence). The ends were cut back, 5 bases at V and 0 bases at J, with 12 bases in the middle.

This clonotype was counted only a few times. The gene calls are TRBV2 and TRBJ1-6; D is unclear. Germline loops: CDR1 SNHLY, CDR2 FYNNEI. With 1 base removed from V and 10 bases from J, the gap between germline ends came to 14 bases. The CDR3 runs 15 residues. The CDR3 DNA reads as TGTGCCAGCAGTGAAGGAGGGCAAGGGAGGTCACCCCTCCACTTT. Protein sequence: CASSEGGQGRSPLHF. The whole variable domain, remainder taken from reference TRBV2 and TRBJ1-6, is EPEVTQTPSHQVTQMGQEVILRCVPISNHLYFYWYRQILGQKVEFLVSFYNNEISEKSEIFDDQFSVERPDGSNFTLKIRSTKLEDSAMYFCASSEGGQGRSPLHFGNGTRLTVT.

The chain uses TRBV7-9 and TRBJ2-1; 11 nucleotides align to TRBD2. The CDR3 length is 15 residues. Germline V gives CDR1 SEHNR, CDR2 FQNEAQ (reference sequence). J was trimmed by 10 bases and V by 4 bases; bases with no gene match: 9. CDR3 residues: CASSSFSGGASEQFF. The CDR3 coding sequence is TGTGCCAGCAGCTCCTTTAGCGGGGGGGCTAGCGAGCAGTTCTTC. The full variable domain, in which reference TRBV7-9 and TRBJ2-1 provide the parts outside the CDR3, is DTGVSQNPRHKITKRGQNVTFRCDPISEHNRLYWYRQTLGQGPEFLTYFQNEAQLEKSRLLSDRFSAERPKGSFSTLEIQRTEQGDSAMYLCASSSFSGGASEQFFGPGTRLTVL.

This chain links TRBV6-6 with TRBJ1-5; TRBD1 agrees at 8 bases. V trimming: 3 bases; J trimming: 6 bases; junction bases outside the gene matches: 7. Germline-derived CDR1 and CDR2 are MNHNY and SVGAGI (reference sequence). The CDR3 runs 15 residues. The CDR3: CASSYSGGESQPQHF. CDR3 DNA: TGTGCCAGCAGTTATTCAGGGGGCGAAAGTCAGCCCCAGCATTTT.

Concerning this clonotype itself: A much larger clone lies one base from this, so it may be a read error. This chain connects TRBV4-3 to TRBJ1-2; D gene unclear. Germline CDR1 reads LGHNA; CDR2 reads YSLEER. The CDR3 sequence is 17 residues long. CDR3 sequence reads: CASSQESDGQVNYGYAF. For the CDR3, the DNA is TGCGCCAGCAGCCAAGAATCGGACGGCCAAGTTAACTATGGCTACGCCTTC.

As for this clonotype: This sequence may be a read error, since a much larger clone differs from it by one base. This sequence joins TRBV10-3 and TRBJ2-1, with a weak D call TRBD1 (5 bases). This CDR3 comprises 12 residues. Germline V lookup: CDR1 ENHRY, CDR2 SYGVKD. CDR3 region: CTIRDRLGEQFF. CDR3 bases: TGTACCATCAGGGATCGCCTGGGGGAGCAGTTCTTC.